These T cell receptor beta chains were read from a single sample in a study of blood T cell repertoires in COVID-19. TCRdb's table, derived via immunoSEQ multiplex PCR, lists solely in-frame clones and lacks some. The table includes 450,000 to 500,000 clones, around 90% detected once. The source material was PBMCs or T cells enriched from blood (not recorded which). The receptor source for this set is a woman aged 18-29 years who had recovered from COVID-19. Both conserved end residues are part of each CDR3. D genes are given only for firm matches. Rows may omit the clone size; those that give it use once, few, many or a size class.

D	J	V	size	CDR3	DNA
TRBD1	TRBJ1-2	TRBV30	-	CAFLDRGTYGYTF	TGTGCCTTTCTCGACAGGGGGACCTATGGCTACACCTTC
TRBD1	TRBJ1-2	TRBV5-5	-	CASTFTGETGYTF	TGTGCCAGCACCTTCACAGGGGAAACTGGCTACACCTTC
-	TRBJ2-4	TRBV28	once	CASSLDTTGLNIQYF	TGTGCCAGCAGTTTAGACACAACAGGGCTAAACATTCAGTACTTC
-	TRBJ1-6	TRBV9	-	CASSQGLEGSPLHF	TGTGCCAGCAGCCAAGGACTCGAGGGTTCACCCCTCCACTTT
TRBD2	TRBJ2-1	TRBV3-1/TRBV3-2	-	CASSTGTSGEQFF	TGTGCCAGCAGCACAGGGACTAGTGGTGAGCAGTTCTTC
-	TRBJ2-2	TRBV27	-	CASTSYTGELFF	TGTGCCAGCACCTCGTACACCGGGGAGCTGTTTTTT
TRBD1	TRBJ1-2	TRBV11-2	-	CASRRPGTGGPLTF	TGTGCCAGCAGACGTCCCGGGACAGGGGGCCCTCTCACCTTC
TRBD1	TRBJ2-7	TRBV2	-	CASSESTGTGVYEQYF	TGTGCCAGCAGTGAATCCACCGGGACAGGGGTCTACGAGCAGTACTTC
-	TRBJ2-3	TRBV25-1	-	CASIEGGGTDTQYF	TGTGCCAGCATCGAAGGGGGGGGCACAGATACGCAGTATTTT
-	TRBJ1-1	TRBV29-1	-	CSVDPSAQNTEAFF	TGCAGCGTTGACCCCTCCGCGCAGAACACTGAAGCTTTCTTT
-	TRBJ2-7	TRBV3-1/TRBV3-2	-	CASSQGPLSDEQYF	TGTGCCAGCAGCCAAGGACCGTTAAGCGACGAGCAGTACTTC
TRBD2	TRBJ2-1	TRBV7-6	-	CASSPERGSYNEQFF	TGTGCCAGCAGCCCTGAGCGGGGAAGCTACAATGAGCAGTTCTTC
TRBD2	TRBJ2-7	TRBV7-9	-	CASSRPGLGTEQYF	TGTGCCAGCAGTCGTCCGGGACTAGGGACCGAGCAGTACTTC
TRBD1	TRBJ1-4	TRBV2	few	CASSESIDRGKEKLFF	TGTGCCAGCAGTGAAAGCATCGACAGGGGGAAGGAAAAACTGTTTTTT
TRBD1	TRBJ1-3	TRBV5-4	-	CASSPEPGGSRGNTIYF	TGTGCCAGCAGCCCCGAACCAGGGGGTAGTCGTGGAAACACCATATATTTT
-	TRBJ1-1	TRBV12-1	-	CASSSRYCYLNTEAFF	TGTGCCAGCAGCTCCCGATACTGCTACTTGAACACTGAAGCTTTCTTT
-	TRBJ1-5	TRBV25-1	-	CASSPRERFQPQHF	TGTGCCAGCAGTCCCCGGGAGAGGTTTCAGCCCCAGCATTTT